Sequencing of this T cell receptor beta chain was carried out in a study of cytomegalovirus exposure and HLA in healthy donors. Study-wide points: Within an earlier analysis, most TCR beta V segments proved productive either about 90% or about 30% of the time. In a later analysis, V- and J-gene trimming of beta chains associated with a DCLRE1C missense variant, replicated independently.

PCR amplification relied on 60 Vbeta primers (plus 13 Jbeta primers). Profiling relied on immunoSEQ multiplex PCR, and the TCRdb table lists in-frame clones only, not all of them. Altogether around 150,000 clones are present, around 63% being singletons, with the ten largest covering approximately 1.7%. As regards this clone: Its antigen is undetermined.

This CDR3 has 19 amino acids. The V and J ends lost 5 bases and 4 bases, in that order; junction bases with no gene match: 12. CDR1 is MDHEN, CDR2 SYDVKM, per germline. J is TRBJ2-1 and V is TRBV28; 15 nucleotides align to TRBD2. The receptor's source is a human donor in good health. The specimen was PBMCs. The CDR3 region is CASSPGLAGGSPKYNEQFF. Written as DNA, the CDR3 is TGTGCCAGCAGTCCGGGACTAGCGGGAGGTTCCCCAAAGTACAATGAGCAGTTCTTC.